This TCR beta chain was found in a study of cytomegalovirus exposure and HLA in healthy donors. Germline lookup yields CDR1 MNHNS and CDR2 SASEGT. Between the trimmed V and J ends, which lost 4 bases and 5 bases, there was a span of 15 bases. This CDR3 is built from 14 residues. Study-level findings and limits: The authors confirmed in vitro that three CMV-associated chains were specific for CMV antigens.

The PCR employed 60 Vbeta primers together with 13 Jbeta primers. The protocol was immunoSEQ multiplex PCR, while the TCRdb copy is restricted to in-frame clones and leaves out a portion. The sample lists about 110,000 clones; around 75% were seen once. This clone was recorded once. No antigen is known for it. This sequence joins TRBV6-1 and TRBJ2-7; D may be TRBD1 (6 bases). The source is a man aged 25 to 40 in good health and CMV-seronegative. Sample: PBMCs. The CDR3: CASSVNFQGNEQYF. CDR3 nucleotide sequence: TGTGCCAGCAGTGTCAACTTCCAGGGGAACGAGCAGTACTTC.